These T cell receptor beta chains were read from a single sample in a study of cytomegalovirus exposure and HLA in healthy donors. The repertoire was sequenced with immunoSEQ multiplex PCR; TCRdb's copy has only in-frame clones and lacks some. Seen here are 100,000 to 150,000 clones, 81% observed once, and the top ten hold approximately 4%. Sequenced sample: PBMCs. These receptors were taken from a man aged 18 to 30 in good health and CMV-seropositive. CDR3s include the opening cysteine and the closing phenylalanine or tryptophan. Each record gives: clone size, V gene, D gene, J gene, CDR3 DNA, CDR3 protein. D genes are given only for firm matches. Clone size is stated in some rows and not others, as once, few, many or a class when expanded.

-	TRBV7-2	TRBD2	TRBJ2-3	TGTGCCAGCAGCTTAACGGGAGGACCCAATGGAGATACGCAGTATTTT	CASSLTGGPNGDTQYF
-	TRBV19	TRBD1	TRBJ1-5	TGTGCCAGTAGCACGCGGGACAGGGGATTTGCGAATCGCAATCAGCCCCAGCATTTT	CASSTRDRGFANRNQPQHF
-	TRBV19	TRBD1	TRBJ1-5	TGTGCCAGTAGTCAAGGGACAGGGGATAGCAATCAGCCCCAGCATTTT	CASSQGTGDSNQPQHF
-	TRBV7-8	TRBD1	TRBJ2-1	TGTGCCAGCAGCGCCGACAGGGGGAATGAGCAGTTCTTC	CASSADRGNEQFF
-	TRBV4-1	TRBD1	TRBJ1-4	TGCGCCAGCAGTCCCTCCCAGACAGGGGGTTTTGAAAAACTGTTTTTT	CASSPSQTGGFEKLFF
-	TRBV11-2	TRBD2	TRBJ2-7	TGTGCCAGCAGCTTAGTCGGGACTAGCGGAGTCTACGAGCAGTACTTC	CASSLVGTSGVYEQYF
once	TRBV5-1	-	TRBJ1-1	TGCGCCAGCAGCTTGGCCTCTTTTAACACTGAAGCTTTCTTT	CASSLASFNTEAFF
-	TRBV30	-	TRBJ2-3	TGTGCCTGGAGACAGGACCTCACAGATACGCAGTATTTT	CAWRQDLTDTQYF
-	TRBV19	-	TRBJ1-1	TGTGCCAGTAGTACGCAGGGAAGTGGCACTGAAGCTTTCTTT	CASSTQGSGTEAFF
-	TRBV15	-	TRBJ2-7	TGTGCCACCAGCAGAGATCTCAGGACAGCATCCTACGAGCAGTACTTC	CATSRDLRTASYEQYF
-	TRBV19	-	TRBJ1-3	TGTGCCAGTAGTTTCCTACAGGGACCCGGAAACACCATATATTTT	CASSFLQGPGNTIYF
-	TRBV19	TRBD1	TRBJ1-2	TGTGCCAGTCGAAAAAACGACAGGGGGACCGCCTTTAACTATGGCTTCACCTTC	CASRKNDRGTAFNYGFTF
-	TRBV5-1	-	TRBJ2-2	TGCGCCAGCAGCCTGGGGGGACTCCCGAACACCGGGGAGCTGTTTTTT	CASSLGGLPNTGELFF
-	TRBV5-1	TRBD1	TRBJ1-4	TGCGCCAGCAGCTTGGCCTTCGGACAGGAAGGTGAAAAACTGTTTTTT	CASSLAFGQEGEKLFF
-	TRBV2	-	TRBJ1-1	TGTGCCAGCAGGCGGGAGAACACTGAAGCTTTCTTT	CASRRENTEAFF
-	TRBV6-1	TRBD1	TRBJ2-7	TGTGCCAGCAGTAAGACAGGGTTGACCTACGAGCAGTACTTC	CASSKTGLTYEQYF
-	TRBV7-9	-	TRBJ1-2	TGTGCCAGCAGCTTAAATCAGGGTACAGGATTTCATGGCTACACCTTC	CASSLNQGTGFHGYTF
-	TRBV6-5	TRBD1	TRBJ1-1	TGTGCCAGCACCTCAAAGGGGGCAGTGGACACTGAAGCTTTCTTT	CASTSKGAVDTEAFF
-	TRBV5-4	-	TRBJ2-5	TGTGCCAGCAGCTTGGGAGGAAGCCAAGAGACCCAGTACTTC	CASSLGGSQETQYF
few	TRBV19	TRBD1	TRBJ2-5	TGTGCCAGTTCCAGGGGACAGAGAGAGACCCAGTACTTC	CASSRGQRETQYF
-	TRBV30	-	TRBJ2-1	TGTGCCTGGAGTGTACCAGGACTAAGTTACGGCGAGCAGTTCTTC	CAWSVPGLSYGEQFF
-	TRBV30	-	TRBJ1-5	TGTGCCTGGAGTGAACAGGGTTCTCAGCCCCAGCATTTT	CAWSEQGSQPQHF
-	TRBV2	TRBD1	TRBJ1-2	TGTGCCAGCAGCCTGGACAGGGAGGATGGCTACACCTTC	CASSLDREDGYTF
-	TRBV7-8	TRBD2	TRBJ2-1	TGTGCCAGCAGCCCAGCGGGACTAGCGGAGAATGAGCAGTTCTTC	CASSPAGLAENEQFF
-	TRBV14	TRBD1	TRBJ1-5	TGTGCCAGCAGCCAAGATAACGAGGGGGCCTGTAGCAATCAGCCCCAGCATTTT	CASSQDNEGACSNQPQHF
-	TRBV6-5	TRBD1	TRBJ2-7	TGTGCCAGCAGTTACGGGCGGGACAGGGTGTACGAGCAGTACTTC	CASSYGRDRVYEQYF
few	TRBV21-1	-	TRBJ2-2	TGTGCCAGCAGCAAACTGCCGACAGGGGGGAACACCGGGGAGCTGTTTTTT	CASSKLPTGGNTGELFF
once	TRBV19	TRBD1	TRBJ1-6	TGTGCCAGTAGGATCCAAACCGGGACAGCAAATTCACCCCTCCACTTT	CASRIQTGTANSPLHF
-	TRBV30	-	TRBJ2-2	TGTGCCTGGAGTGTATTTAGGGGGAGTGGCACCGGGGAGCTGTTTTTT	CAWSVFRGSGTGELFF
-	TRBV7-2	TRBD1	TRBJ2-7	TGTGCCAGCAGCCGTGGACAGGGCCGCGACGAGCAGTACTTC	CASSRGQGRDEQYF
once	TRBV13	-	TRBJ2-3	TGTGCCAGCAGCTTAATCGGACAGAGGAAAACTGATACGCAGTATTTT	CASSLIGQRKTDTQYF
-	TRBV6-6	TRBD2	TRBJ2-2	TGTGCCAGCAGTTACGGGGCGGGAGGGCGTGGCGGGGAGCTGTTTTTT	CASSYGAGGRGGELFF
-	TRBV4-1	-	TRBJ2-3	TGCGCCAGCAGCCTAATCAACTATCCTGATACGCAGTATTTT	CASSLINYPDTQYF
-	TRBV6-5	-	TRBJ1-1	TGTGCCAGCAGCACCCTGTTCTCGGGGGTCACTGAAGCTTTCTTT	CASSTLFSGVTEAFF
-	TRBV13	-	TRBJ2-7	TGTGCCAGCAGCTTTTGGGGCAGGGGCCTGGCCGAGCAGTACTTC	CASSFWGRGLAEQYF
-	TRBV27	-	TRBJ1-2	TGTGCCAGCAGTTTATGGGGGGACTATGGCTACACCTTC	CASSLWGDYGYTF
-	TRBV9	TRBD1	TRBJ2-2	TGTGCCAGCAGCGCACTCACGACAGGGCGGTTTTTGTCCGGGGAGCTGTTTTTT	CASSALTTGRFLSGELFF
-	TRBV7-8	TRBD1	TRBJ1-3	TGTGCCAGCAGCTTAGAGTACAGGGGGCGGGGAAACACCGTATATTTT	CASSLEYRGRGNTVYF
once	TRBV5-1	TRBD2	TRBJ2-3	TGCGCCAGCAAGAGAATAGCGGGGAGCACAGATACGCAGTATTTT	CASKRIAGSTDTQYF
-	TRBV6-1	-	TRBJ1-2	-	CASSTSGVPAYGYTF
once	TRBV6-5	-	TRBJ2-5	TGTGCCAGTAGTGGGCTAGCCCAAGAGACCCAGTACTTC	CASSGLAQETQYF
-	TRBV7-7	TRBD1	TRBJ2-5	TGTGCCAGCAGCAGAGGACAGGGACAAGAGACCCAGTACTTC	CASSRGQGQETQYF